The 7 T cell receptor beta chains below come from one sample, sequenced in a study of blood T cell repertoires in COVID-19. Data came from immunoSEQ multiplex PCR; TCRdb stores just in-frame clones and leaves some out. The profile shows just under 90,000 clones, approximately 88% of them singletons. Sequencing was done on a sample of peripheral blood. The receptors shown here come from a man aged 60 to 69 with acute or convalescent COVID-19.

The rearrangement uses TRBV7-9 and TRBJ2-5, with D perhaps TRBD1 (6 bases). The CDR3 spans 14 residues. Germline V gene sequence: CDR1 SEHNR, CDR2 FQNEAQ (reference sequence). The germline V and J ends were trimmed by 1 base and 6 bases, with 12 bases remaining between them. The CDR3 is CASSLVTGWKTQYF. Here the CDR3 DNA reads TGTGCCAGCAGCTTAGTCACAGGGTGGAAGACCCAGTACTTC.

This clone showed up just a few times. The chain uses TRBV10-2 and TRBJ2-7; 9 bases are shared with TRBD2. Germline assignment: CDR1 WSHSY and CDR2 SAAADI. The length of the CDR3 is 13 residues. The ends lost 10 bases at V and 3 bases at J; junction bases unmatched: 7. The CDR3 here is CATKRGENYEQYF. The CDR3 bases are TGCGCCACAAAGCGGGGGGAAAACTACGAGCAGTACTTC.

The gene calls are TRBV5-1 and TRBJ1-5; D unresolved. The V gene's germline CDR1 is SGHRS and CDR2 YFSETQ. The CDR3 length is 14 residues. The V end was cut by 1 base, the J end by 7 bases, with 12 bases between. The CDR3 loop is CASSLYVGVQPQHF. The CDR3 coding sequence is TGCGCCAGCAGCTTGTACGTGGGCGTGCAGCCCCAGCATTTT.

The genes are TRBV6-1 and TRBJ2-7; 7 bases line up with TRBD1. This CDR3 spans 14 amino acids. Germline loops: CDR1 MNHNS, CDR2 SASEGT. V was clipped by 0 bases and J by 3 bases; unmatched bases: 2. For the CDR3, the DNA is TGTGCCAGCAGTGAAGCGGGACAGAGCTACGAGCAGTACTTC. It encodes CASSEAGQSYEQYF.

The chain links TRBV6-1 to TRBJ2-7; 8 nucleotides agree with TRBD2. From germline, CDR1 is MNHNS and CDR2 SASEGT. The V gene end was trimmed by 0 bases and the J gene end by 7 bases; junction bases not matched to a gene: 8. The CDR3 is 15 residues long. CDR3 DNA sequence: TGTGCCAGCAGTGAAGCGTCAGCGGGAGTGGGGGAGCAGTACTTC. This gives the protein CASSEASAGVGEQYF.

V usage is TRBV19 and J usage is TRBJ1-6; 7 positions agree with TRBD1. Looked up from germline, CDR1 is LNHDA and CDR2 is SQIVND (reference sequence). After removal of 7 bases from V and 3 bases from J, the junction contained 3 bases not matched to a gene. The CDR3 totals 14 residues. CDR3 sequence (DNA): TGTGCCAGTAACGACAGGGTCTATAATTCACCCCTCCACTTT. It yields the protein CASNDRVYNSPLHF.

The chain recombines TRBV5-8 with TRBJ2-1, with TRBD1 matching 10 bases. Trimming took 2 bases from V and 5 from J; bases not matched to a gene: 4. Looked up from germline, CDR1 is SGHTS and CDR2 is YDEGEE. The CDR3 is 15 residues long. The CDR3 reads CASSFWDRGHNEQFF. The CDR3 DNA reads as TGTGCCAGCAGCTTCTGGGACAGGGGCCACAATGAGCAGTTCTTC.